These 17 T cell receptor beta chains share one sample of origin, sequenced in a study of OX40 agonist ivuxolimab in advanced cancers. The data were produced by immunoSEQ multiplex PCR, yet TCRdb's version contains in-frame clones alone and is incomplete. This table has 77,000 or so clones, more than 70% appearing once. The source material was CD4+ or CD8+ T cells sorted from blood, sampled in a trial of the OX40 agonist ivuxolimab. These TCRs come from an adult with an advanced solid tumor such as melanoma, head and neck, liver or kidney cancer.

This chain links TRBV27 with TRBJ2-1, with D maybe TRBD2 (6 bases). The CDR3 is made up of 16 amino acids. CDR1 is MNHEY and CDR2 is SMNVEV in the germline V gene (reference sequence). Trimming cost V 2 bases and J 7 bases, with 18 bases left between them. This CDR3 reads CASSLKAGLVINEQFF. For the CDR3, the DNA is TGTGCCAGCAGTTTAAAAGCGGGTTTGGTAATAAATGAGCAGTTCTTC.

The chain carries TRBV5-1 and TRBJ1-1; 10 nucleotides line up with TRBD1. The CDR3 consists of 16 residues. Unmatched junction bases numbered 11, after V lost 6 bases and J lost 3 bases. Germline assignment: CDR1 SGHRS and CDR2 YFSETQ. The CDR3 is CASTSRPGTGDTEAFF. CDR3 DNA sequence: TGCGCCAGCACCTCCCGTCCCGGGACAGGGGACACTGAAGCTTTCTTT.

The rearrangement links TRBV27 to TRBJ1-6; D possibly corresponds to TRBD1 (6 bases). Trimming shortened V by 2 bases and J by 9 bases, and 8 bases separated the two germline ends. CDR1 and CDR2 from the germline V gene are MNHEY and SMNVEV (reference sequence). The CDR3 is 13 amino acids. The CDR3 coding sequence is TGTGCCAGCAGTTTAGACAGGTTTTCACCCCTCCACTTT. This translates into CASSLDRFSPLHF.

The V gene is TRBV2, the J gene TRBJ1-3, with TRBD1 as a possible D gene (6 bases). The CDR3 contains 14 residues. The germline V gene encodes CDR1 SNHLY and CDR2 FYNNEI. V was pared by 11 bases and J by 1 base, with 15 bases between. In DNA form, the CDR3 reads TGTGCCGGCTTACAGGGTTTATCTGGAAACACCATATATTTT. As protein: CAGLQGLSGNTIYF.

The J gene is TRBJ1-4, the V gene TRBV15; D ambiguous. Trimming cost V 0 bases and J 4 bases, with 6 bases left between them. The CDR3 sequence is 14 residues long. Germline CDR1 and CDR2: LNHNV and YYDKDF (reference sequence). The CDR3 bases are TGTGCCACCAGCAGAGATTTTAGTAATGAAAAACTGTTTTTT. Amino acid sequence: CATSRDFSNEKLFF. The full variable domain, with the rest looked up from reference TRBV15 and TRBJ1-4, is DAMVIQNPRYQVTQFGKPVTLSCSQTLNHNVMYWYQQKSSQAPKLLFHYYDKDFNNEADTPDNFQSRRPNTSFCFLDIRSPGLGDTAMYLCATSRDFSNEKLFFGSGTQLSVL.

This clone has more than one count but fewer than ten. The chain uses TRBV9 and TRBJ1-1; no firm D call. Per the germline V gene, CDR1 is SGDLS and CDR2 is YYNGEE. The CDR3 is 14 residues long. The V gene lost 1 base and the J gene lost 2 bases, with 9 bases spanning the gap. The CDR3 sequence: CASSVSSLNTEAFF. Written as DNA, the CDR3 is TGTGCCAGCAGCGTATCAAGTCTAAACACTGAAGCTTTCTTT.

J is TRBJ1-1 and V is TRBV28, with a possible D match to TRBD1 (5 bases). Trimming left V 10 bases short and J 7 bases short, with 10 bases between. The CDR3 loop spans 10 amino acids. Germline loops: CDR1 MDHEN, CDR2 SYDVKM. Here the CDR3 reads CAIGAVEAFF. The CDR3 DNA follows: TGTGCCATTGGGGCGGTTGAAGCTTTCTTT.

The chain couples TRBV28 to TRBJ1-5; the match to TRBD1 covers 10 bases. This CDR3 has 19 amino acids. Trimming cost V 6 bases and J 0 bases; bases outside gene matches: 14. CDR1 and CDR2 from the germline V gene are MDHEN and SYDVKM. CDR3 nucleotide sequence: TGTGCCAGCAGCCCCCCTGGCGGGACAGGGGACATTAGCAATCAGCCCCAGCATTTT. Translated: CASSPPGGTGDISNQPQHF.

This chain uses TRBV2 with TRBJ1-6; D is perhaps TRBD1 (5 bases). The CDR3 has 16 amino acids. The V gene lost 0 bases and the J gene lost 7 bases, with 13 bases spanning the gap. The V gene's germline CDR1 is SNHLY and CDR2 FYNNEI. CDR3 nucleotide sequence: TGTGCCAGCAGTGAAGCGCTTGGGGCAAGGAATTCACCCCTCCACTTT. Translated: CASSEALGARNSPLHF.

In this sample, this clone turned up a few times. CDR3 protein: CAWSGTDTQYF. CDR3 bases: TGTGCCTGGAGCGGGACAGATACGCAGTATTTT. J is TRBJ2-3 and V is TRBV30; D gene unclear. Trimming cost V 3 bases and J 3 bases, with 4 bases left between them. This CDR3 has 11 residues. Germline V CDR1 and CDR2: GTSNPN, SVGIG (reference sequence).

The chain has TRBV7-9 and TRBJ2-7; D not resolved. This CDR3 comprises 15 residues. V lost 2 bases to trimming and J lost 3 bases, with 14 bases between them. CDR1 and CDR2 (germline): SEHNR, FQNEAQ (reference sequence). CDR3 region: CASSLFTGDGYEQYF. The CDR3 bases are TGTGCCAGCAGCTTATTTACTGGTGACGGCTACGAGCAGTACTTC.

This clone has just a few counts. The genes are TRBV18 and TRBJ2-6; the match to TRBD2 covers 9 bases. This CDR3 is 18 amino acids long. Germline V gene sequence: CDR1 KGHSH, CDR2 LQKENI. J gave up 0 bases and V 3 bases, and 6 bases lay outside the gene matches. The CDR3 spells CASSPLKAGGSGANVLTF. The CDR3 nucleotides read TGTGCCAGCTCACCCCTAAAAGCGGGAGGCTCTGGGGCCAACGTCCTGACTTTC.

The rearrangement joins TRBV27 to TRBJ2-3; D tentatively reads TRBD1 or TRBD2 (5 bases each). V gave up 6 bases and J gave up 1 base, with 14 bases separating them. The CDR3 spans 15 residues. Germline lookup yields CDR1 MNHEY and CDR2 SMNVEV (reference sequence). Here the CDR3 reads CASREGSWGTDTQYF. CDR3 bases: TGTGCCAGCAGAGAGGGGTCGTGGGGCACAGATACGCAGTATTTT.

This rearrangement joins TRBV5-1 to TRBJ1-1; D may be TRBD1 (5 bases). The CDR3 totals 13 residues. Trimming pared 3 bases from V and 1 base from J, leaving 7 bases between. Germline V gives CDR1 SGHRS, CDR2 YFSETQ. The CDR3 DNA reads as TGCGCCAGCAGCTATGGGGCGAACACTGAAGCTTTCTTT. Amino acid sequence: CASSYGANTEAFF. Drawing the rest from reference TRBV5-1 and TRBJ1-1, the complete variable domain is KAGVTQTPRYLIKTRGQQVTLSCSPISGHRSVSWYQQTPGQGLQFLFEYFSETQRNKGNFPGRFSGRQFSNSRSEMNVSTLELGDSALYLCASSYGANTEAFFGQGTRLTVV.

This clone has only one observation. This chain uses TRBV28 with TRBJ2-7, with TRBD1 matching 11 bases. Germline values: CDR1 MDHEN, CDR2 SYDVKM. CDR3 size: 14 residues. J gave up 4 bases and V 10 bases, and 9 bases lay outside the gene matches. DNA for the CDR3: TGTGCCATTTGGTCCGGGACAGGGGGATACGAGCAGTACTTC. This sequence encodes CAIWSGTGGYEQYF.

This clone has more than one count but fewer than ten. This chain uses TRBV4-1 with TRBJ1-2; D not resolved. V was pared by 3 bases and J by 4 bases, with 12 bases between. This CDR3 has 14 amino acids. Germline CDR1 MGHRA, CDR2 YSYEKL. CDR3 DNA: TGCGCCAGCAGCCAGTTAGGACTGGTCTATGGCTACACCTTC. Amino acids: CASSQLGLVYGYTF.

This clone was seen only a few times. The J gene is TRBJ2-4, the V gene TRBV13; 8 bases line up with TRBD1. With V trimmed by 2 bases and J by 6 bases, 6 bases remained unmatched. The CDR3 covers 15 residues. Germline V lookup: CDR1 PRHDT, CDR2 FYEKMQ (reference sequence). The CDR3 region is CASSLFGRGRNIQYF. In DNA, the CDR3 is TGTGCCAGCAGCTTATTTGGCAGGGGGCGAAACATTCAGTACTTC.